This T cell receptor (beta chain) was sequenced in a study of blood T cell repertoires in COVID-19. Authors' processing steps: Estimated nucleated cell counts came from reference gene primer amplification. Sequenced by immunoSEQ multiplex PCR; TCRdb stores in-frame clones only, minus some. The DNA was the basis for D and trimming; V, J and clone size are from that table. In the table there are under 300,000 clones, about 89% of which are singletons. Recruitment covered about 26 US areas and drew participants whose ages spanned about 18 to 90 years. The germline V gene has CDR1 SQVTM and CDR2 ANQGSEA. Deletions cut 7 bases from V and 4 bases from J, with 19 bases between. The CDR3 covers 14 residues.

Specimen: PBMCs or T cells enriched from blood (not recorded which). The chain is built from TRBV29-1 and TRBJ1-1; tentatively, D is TRBD1 (5 bases). This clonotype was obtained from a woman in her thirties or forties who had recovered from COVID-19. The CDR3 protein is CSAQGGRGITEAFF. The DNA for the CDR3 is TGCAGCGCCCAGGGAGGGAGAGGGATCACTGAAGCTTTCTTT.